One T cell receptor beta chain is described in this entry. Its antigen is still unknown. The table came from immunoSEQ multiplex PCR; TCRdb's copy has only in-frame clones and leaves some out. The data hold some 2.1 million clones, with approximately 94% observed a single time. The sample originates from a study of shared clonotypes between healthy human individuals. The study's findings and limits: Clonotypes not shared had lower generation probabilities than those common to all four donors. Sampling was confined to blood; repertoires within tissues likely differ. Rarefaction gave evidence that sorted-subset sequencing remained incomplete despite large depth.

Germline V gene data show CDR1 as PRHDT and CDR2 as FYEKMQ (reference sequence). V was clipped by 1 base and J by 1 base; unmatched bases: 4. This CDR3 region has 16 residues. CD45RO-negative, CCR7-selected cells formed the naive CD8 fraction, which excluded terminally differentiated effector memory CD45RA+ cells. The receptor was derived from a man aged 18 to 35 in good health. The genes are TRBV13 and TRBJ2-4, with 7 bases that match TRBD1. Material for sequencing was naive CD8+ T cells sorted from blood. The CDR3 DNA reads TGTGCCAGCAGCTTAGACTTGGACAGGGCCAAAAACATTCAGTACTTC. Its translation is CASSLDLDRAKNIQYF. The full variable domain, in which reference TRBV13 and TRBJ2-4 provide the parts outside the CDR3, is AAGVIQSPRHLIKEKRETATLKCYPIPRHDTVYWYQQGPGQDPQFLISFYEKMQSDKGSIPDRFSAQQFSDYHSELNMSSLELGDSALYFCASSLDLDRAKNIQYFGAGTRLSVL.